This entry concerns a single T cell receptor beta chain. No antigen is known for it. The data derive from a study of T cells expressing NK-cell markers. Study details: The TCR beta repertoires originated in sorted CD3+CD56+NKG2C+, CD3+CD56+NKG2C- and CD3+CD56-NKG2C+ T cells. Among the eight sequenced donors, seven tested HCMV-seropositive and one tested seronegative. Study-level points and caveats: Whether expanded NKG2C+ T cell clones were HCMV-specific remained unclear.

In generating TCR beta cDNA, 5'RACE template switching with UMIs was used. Using the 5' RACE reads, TCRdb records one entry per CDR3 protein without DNA. The table lists roughly 180,000 distinct CDR3 sequences. This CDR3 comprises 13 residues. The chain is built from TRBV12-3 or TRBV12-4 and TRBJ2-1; the D call of TRBD2 rests on TCRdb alone, since no DNA is present to check it. This TCR was sampled from a man aged 18 to 69 in good health. The specimen sequenced was blood T cells: a sorted CD56 or NKG2C T cell subset, CD4+ or CD8+ T cells, or bulk PBMC T cells (not recorded which). CDR3: CASSPGLGNEQFF.